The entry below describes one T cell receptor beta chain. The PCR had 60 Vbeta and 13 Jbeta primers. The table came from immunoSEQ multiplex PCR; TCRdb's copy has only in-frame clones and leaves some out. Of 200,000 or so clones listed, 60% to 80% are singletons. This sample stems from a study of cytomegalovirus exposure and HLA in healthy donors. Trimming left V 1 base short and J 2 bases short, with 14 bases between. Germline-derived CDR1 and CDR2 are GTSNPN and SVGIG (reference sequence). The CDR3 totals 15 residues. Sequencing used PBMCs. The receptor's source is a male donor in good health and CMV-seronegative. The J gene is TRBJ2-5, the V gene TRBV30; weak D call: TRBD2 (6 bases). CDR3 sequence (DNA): TGTGCCTGGAGTGCACTCCTGGGACTGCAAGAGACCCAGTACTTC. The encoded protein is CAWSALLGLQETQYF.